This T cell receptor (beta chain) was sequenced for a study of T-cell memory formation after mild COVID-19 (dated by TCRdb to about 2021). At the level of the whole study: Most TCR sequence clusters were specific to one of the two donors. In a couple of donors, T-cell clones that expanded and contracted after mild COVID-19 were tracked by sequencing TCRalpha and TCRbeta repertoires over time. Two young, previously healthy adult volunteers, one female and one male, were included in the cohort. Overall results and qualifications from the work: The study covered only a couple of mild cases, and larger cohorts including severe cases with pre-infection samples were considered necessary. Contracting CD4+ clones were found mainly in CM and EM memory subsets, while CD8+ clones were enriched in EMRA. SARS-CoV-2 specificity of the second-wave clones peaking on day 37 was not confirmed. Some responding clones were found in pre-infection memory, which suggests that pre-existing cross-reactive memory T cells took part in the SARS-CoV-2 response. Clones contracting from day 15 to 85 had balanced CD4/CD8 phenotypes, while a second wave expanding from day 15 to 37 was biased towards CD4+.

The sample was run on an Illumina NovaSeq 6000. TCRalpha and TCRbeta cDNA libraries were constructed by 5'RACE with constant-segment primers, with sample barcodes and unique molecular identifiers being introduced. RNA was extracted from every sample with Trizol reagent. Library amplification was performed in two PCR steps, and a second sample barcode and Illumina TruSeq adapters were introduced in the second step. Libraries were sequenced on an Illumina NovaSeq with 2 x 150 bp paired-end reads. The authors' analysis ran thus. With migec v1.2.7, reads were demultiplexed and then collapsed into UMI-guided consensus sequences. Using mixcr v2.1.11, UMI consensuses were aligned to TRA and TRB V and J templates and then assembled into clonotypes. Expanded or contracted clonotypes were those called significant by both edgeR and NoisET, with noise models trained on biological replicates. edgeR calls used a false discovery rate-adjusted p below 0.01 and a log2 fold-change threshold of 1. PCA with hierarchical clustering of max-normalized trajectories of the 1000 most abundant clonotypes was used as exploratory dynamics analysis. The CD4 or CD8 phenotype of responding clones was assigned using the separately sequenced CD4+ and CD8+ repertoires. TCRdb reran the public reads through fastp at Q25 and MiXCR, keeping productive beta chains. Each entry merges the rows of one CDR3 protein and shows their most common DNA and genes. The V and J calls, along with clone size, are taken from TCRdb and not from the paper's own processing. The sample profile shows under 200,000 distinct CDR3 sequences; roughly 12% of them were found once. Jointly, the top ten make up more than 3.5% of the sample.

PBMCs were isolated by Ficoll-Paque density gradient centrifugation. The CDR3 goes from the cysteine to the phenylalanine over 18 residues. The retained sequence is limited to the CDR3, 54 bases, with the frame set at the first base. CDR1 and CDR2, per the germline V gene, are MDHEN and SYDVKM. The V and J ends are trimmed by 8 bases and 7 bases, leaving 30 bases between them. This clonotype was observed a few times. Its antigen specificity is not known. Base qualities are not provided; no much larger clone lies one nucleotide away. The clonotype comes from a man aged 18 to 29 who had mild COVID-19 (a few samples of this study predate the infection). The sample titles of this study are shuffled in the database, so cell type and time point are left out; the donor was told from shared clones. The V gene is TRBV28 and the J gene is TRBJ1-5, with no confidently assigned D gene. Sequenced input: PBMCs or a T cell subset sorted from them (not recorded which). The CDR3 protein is CASRSWSPRTVYGQPQHF. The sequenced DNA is TGTGCCAGCCGCAGCTGGTCCCCGCGAACCGTCTACGGGCAGCCCCAGCATTTT.